These 10 T cell receptor beta chains came from one sample sequenced in a study of blood T cell repertoires in COVID-19. Produced via immunoSEQ multiplex PCR; TCRdb's table is partial and in-frame only. Altogether around 140,000 clones are present, around four fifths being singletons, with the ten largest covering 2% to 2.5%. The sequenced sample consisted of PBMCs or T cells enriched from blood (not recorded which). The receptors stem from a man aged 35 to 55 with acute COVID-19.

The genes are TRBV29-1 and TRBJ2-7; tentatively, D is TRBD2 (6 bases). The germline gives CDR1 SQVTM, CDR2 ANQGSEA. Trimming removed 4 bases at V and 5 bases at J, with 12 bases between. The CDR3 covers 12 residues. CDR3 coding DNA: TGCAGCGTTGGGAGGGAGAGAAACGAGCAGTACTTC. Translating it yields CSVGRERNEQYF.

The chain links TRBV5-1 to TRBJ2-5; possibly TRBD1 for D (5 bases). CDR1 and CDR2 (germline): SGHRS, YFSETQ. This CDR3 is built from 16 residues. V lost 0 bases and J 1 base, leaving 13 bases between the germline ends. The CDR3 coding sequence is TGCGCCAGCAGCTTGGTAGGGGAATGGGTCCAAGAGACCCAGTACTTC. Amino acids: CASSLVGEWVQETQYF.

The chain employs TRBV6-1 and TRBJ1-2; TRBD1 matches 7 bases. This CDR3 contains 14 residues. Germline values: CDR1 MNHNS, CDR2 SASEGT. The V gene end was trimmed by 0 bases and the J gene end by 7 bases; junction bases not matched to a gene: 5. CDR3 residues: CASSEAQGTGGYTF. The DNA for the CDR3 is TGTGCCAGCAGTGAAGCACAGGGGACGGGTGGCTACACCTTC.

This sequence joins TRBV2 and TRBJ1-5; the D gene is possibly TRBD1 (5 bases). Per germline, CDR1 SNHLY and CDR2 FYNNEI. The V end lost 4 bases, the J end lost 7 bases, and 11 bases lay between the germline ends. The CDR3 length is 13 residues. DNA for the CDR3: TGTGCCAGCAGTGTTCAGACAGACCAGCCCCAGCATTTT. Protein product: CASSVQTDQPQHF.

This chain uses TRBV9 with TRBJ2-7; 10 bases are a match to TRBD1. After removal of 2 bases from V and 3 bases from J, the junction contained 5 bases not matched to a gene. This CDR3 has 15 residues. Looked up from germline, CDR1 is SGDLS and CDR2 is YYNGEE. CDR3 coding DNA: TGTGCCAGCAGCGTGGCGGGACAGGGGATCTACGAGCAGTACTTC. It specifies CASSVAGQGIYEQYF.

The chain uses TRBV24-1 and TRBJ2-3; the match to TRBD2 covers 14 bases. V gave up 9 bases and J gave up 4 bases; unmatched junction bases: 11. CDR1 is KGHDR and CDR2 is SFDVKD in the germline V gene. The CDR3 runs 17 residues. CDR3 loop: CATGGTSGSHSADTQYF. The CDR3, as DNA: TGTGCCACCGGGGGGACTAGCGGGAGTCATTCCGCAGATACGCAGTATTTT.

The V gene is TRBV7-3, the J gene TRBJ1-6; D is possibly TRBD1 (5 bases). The CDR3 sequence is 15 residues long. Germline-derived CDR1 and CDR2 are SGHTA and FQGTGA. The V end was cut by 3 bases, the J end by 5 bases, with 11 bases between. The CDR3 nucleotides read TGTGCCAGCAGCTTTGAGGGACTGGATAATTCACCCCTCCACTTT. Translation gives CASSFEGLDNSPLHF.

This chain joins TRBV11-3 and TRBJ2-7; TRBD1 agrees at 7 bases. CDR3 size: 13 residues. Trimming at V came to 6 bases and at J to 6 bases, leaving 8 bases not matched to a gene. Germline V gene data show CDR1 as SGHNT and CDR2 as YENEEA. CDR3 DNA: TGTGCCAGCAGTCGAGACAGGGTTTCCGAGCAGTACTTC. Translated, it gives CASSRDRVSEQYF.

The chain has TRBV19 and TRBJ2-2; the D gene is possibly TRBD2 (7 bases). Trimming shortened V by 5 bases and J by 5 bases, and 21 bases separated the two germline ends. Germline assignment: CDR1 LNHDA and CDR2 SQIVND (reference sequence). The CDR3 has 17 residues. The CDR3 sequence is CASSGVGGPIWTGELFF. For the CDR3, the DNA is TGTGCCAGTAGTGGTGTCGGGGGGCCCATTTGGACCGGGGAGCTGTTTTTT.

In this sample, this clone turned up a few times. The rearrangement uses TRBV24-1 and TRBJ2-3, with D possibly TRBD1 on 6 matching bases. This CDR3 has 12 amino acids. Trimming took off 4 bases at V and 9 bases at J, with 10 bases between the two ends. Looked up from germline, CDR1 is KGHDR and CDR2 is SFDVKD. The CDR3 nucleotides read TGTGCCACCAGTGAGAGGGGGTGGACGCAGTATTTT. Its translation is CATSERGWTQYF.